The next 18 T cell receptor beta chains were all read from a single sample in a study of shared clonotypes between healthy human individuals. Naive CD8 cells lacked CD45RO, underwent positive selection for CCR7 and left out terminally differentiated effector memory CD45RA+ cells. Clones were sequenced by immunoSEQ multiplex PCR, and TCRdb holds only the in-frame ones, with some missing. The data contain 800,000 to 950,000 clones, about 96% of them singletons. Sequencing was done on a sample of naive CD8+ T cells sorted from blood. The receptor set was obtained from a man aged 30-40 years in good health.

V and J are TRBV4-1 and TRBJ2-2; D is perhaps TRBD2 (5 bases). V lost 1 base and J lost 8, with 11 bases in between. The CDR3 runs 14 residues. In germline, CDR1 is MGHRA, CDR2 YSYEKL. DNA for the CDR3: TGCGCCAGCAGCCAAGTCGGGGAGAGGGGGGAGCTGTTTTTT. Amino acids: CASSQVGERGELFF.

The CDR3 loop is CAWDGLAGGYTGELFF. As DNA, the CDR3 is TGTGCCTGGGATGGACTAGCGGGAGGGTACACCGGGGAGCTGTTTTTT. This chain joins TRBV30 and TRBJ2-2, with 15 bases identical to TRBD2. The V gene's germline CDR1 is GTSNPN and CDR2 SVGIG (reference sequence). The CDR3 length is 16 residues. Trimming removed 5 bases from V and 3 bases from J; junction bases left unmatched: 4. Variable domain in full (rest from reference TRBV30 and TRBJ2-2): SQTIHQWPATLVQPVGSPLSLECTVEGTSNPNLYWYRQAAGRGLQLLFYSVGIGQISSEVPQNLSASRPQDRQFILSSKKLLLSDSGFYLCAWDGLAGGYTGELFFGEGSRLTVL.

V is TRBV10-3 and J is TRBJ2-7, with TRBD1 matching 8 bases. The J segment lost 3 bases and the V segment lost 3 bases, leaving 10 bases of the junction unmatched. The germline V gene encodes CDR1 ENHRY and CDR2 SYGVKD. This CDR3 has 16 residues. The CDR3 region has the DNA TGTGCCATCAGTGATACCCCGGGACAGGACAACTACGAGCAGTACTTC. As protein: CAISDTPGQDNYEQYF.

The V gene is TRBV7-6, the J gene TRBJ2-3; tentatively, D is TRBD1 (5 bases). The CDR3 totals 12 residues. Looked up from germline, CDR1 is SGHVS and CDR2 is FNYEAQ. V lost 1 base to trimming and J lost 9 bases, with 8 bases between them. CDR3 sequence: CASSLEGWTQYF. The CDR3 DNA is TGTGCCAGCAGCTTAGAGGGGTGGACGCAGTATTTT.

The CDR3 bases are TGTGCCAGCAGCGAAACAGGCTTCTCTGGGGCCAACGTCCTGACTTTC. Its translation is CASSETGFSGANVLTF. The rearrangement links TRBV13 to TRBJ2-6, with D perhaps matching TRBD1 (5 bases). Trimming removed 5 bases at V and 0 bases at J, with 11 bases between. The CDR3 length is 16 residues. CDR1 and CDR2 from the germline V gene are PRHDT and FYEKMQ (reference sequence).

The rearrangement links TRBV27 to TRBJ2-3; 10 bases line up with TRBD1. This CDR3 has 14 residues. V dropped 4 bases and J dropped 5; count of bases not matched to a gene: 3. Germline V CDR1 and CDR2: MNHEY, SMNVEV (reference sequence). In nucleotides, the CDR3 is TGTGCCAGCAGTTCCTGGACAGGGGGAGATACGCAGTATTTT. Protein sequence: CASSSWTGGDTQYF.

This clone appeared once. The rearrangement joins TRBV28 to TRBJ1-2, with TRBD1 as a possible D gene (5 bases). The CDR3 is made up of 15 amino acids. Germline values: CDR1 MDHEN, CDR2 SYDVKM. V was clipped by 4 bases and J by 8 bases, with 20 bases between them. CDR3 region: CASSSFREDLGGYTF. CDR3 nucleotide sequence: TGTGCCAGCAGTTCATTCAGGGAGGACCTGGGAGGCTACACCTTC.

V gene TRBV27 combines with J gene TRBJ2-6; 7 nucleotides agree with TRBD1. Per the germline V gene, CDR1 is MNHEY and CDR2 is SMNVEV (reference sequence). Trimming cost V 1 base and J 2 bases; bases outside gene matches: 11. This CDR3 has 19 residues. The CDR3 DNA follows: TGTGCCAGCAGTTTATTACAGACAGGGAAAATACCTGGGGCCAACGTCCTGACTTTC. This gives the protein CASSLLQTGKIPGANVLTF.

V usage is TRBV7-9 and J usage is TRBJ2-7; TRBD2 matches 11 bases. CDR1 and CDR2 from the germline V gene are SEHNR and FQNEAQ (reference sequence). After removal of 1 base from V and 2 bases from J, the junction contained 10 bases not matched to a gene. This CDR3 region has 18 residues. The CDR3: CASSLETSGTSGTYEQYF. DNA of the CDR3: TGTGCCAGCAGCTTAGAAACCTCAGGGACTAGCGGAACCTACGAGCAGTACTTC.

V usage is TRBV9 and J usage is TRBJ2-1, with D possibly being TRBD2 (6 bases). With 3 bases removed from V and 7 bases from J, the gap between germline ends came to 20 bases. The CDR3 covers 16 residues. Germline CDR1 is SGDLS and CDR2 is YYNGEE. DNA of the CDR3: TGTGCCAGCAGCGGCGGCTGGGACTCCCTTGTAAATGAGCAGTTCTTC. Translated, it gives CASSGGWDSLVNEQFF. Combining the CDR3 with reference TRBV9 and TRBJ2-1 gives the whole variable domain DSGVTQTPKHLITATGQRVTLRCSPRSGDLSVYWYQQSLDQGLQFLIQYYNGEERAKGNILERFSAQQFPDLHSELNLSSLELGDSALYFCASSGGWDSLVNEQFFGPGTRLTVL.

V and J are TRBV7-8 and TRBJ2-7; tentatively, D is TRBD2 (5 bases). The ends were cut back, 6 bases at V and 5 bases at J, with 17 bases in the middle. Germline V CDR1 and CDR2: SGHVS, FQNEAQ. The CDR3 sequence is 14 residues long. CDR3 residues: CASSSGLLGNEQYF. The CDR3 nucleotides are TGTGCCAGCAGTTCCGGACTCTTGGGGAACGAGCAGTACTTC.

A remark on this clone: The identical CDR3 is also encoded by other nucleotide sequences in the sample. This rearrangement joins TRBV18 to TRBJ1-1, with 10 nucleotides matching TRBD1. V was clipped by 4 bases and J by 3 bases; unmatched bases: 2. The V gene's germline CDR1 is KGHSH and CDR2 LQKENI. The CDR3 totals 14 residues. Here the CDR3 reads CASSLGQGDTEAFF. As DNA, the CDR3 is TGTGCCAGCTCACTAGGACAGGGGGACACTGAAGCTTTCTTT.

The chain combines TRBV29-1 with TRBJ2-7; TRBD2 matches 7 bases. CDR1 SQVTM and CDR2 ANQGSEA come from the germline V gene. The CDR3 has 13 residues. Losses at the gene ends were 4 bases for V and 5 bases for J; bases not matched to a gene: 8. CDR3 region: CSVAGLLVHEQYF. The CDR3 coding sequence is TGCAGCGTTGCGGGACTACTAGTTCACGAGCAGTACTTC.

For this clone: This same CDR3 is encoded by further DNA sequences in the sample. J is TRBJ2-1 and V is TRBV4-3; no clear D gene. This CDR3 has 14 residues. V was trimmed by 0 bases and J by 1 base, leaving 4 bases between them. Germline V gene lookup returns CDR1 LGHNA and CDR2 YSLEER. CDR3 loop: CASSQDRSYNEQFF. The CDR3 DNA reads TGCGCCAGCAGCCAAGATCGGTCCTACAATGAGCAGTTCTTC.

The V and J genes are TRBV2 and TRBJ1-1; D gene ambiguous. The CDR3 covers 18 residues. V was cut by 6 bases and J by 5 bases, with 28 bases left in between. The germline gives CDR1 SNHLY, CDR2 FYNNEI. This chain's CDR3 is CASSVPLSGNSLGTEAFF. The CDR3 nucleotides read TGTGCCAGCAGCGTTCCTCTAAGCGGGAATTCCTTGGGGACTGAAGCTTTCTTT.

The gene calls are TRBV6-5 and TRBJ1-5; D gene ambiguous. Trimming cost V 7 bases and J 2 bases, with 12 bases left between them. The CDR3 loop spans 14 amino acids. Germline CDR1 reads MNHEY; CDR2 reads SVGAGI. The CDR3 DNA is TGTGCCAGCATGCAAGGGAATGGCAATCAGCCCCAGCATTTT. This translates into CASMQGNGNQPQHF.

The chain employs TRBV7-2 and TRBJ2-1; D assignment may be TRBD1 or TRBD2 (5 bases each). Germline V gene lookup returns CDR1 SGHTA and CDR2 FQGNSA. The CDR3 consists of 15 residues. V lost 1 base and J lost 8, with 15 bases in between. The CDR3 DNA is TGTGCCAGCAGCTTAGGAGTGGTTGGGGGAGATGAGCAGTTCTTC. This codes for CASSLGVVGGDEQFF. Together with reference TRBV7-2 and TRBJ2-1, the CDR3 gives the full variable domain: GAGVSQSPSNKVTEKGKDVELRCDPISGHTALYWYRQSLGQGLEFLIYFQGNSAPDKSGLPSDRFSAERTGGSVSTLTIQRTQQEDSAVYLCASSLGVVGGDEQFFGPGTRLTVL.

A remark on this clone: Different DNA sequences within this sample yield the same CDR3. The genes are TRBV28 and TRBJ1-5; TRBD1 is a possible D gene (5 bases). The germline gives CDR1 MDHEN, CDR2 SYDVKM. Trimming cost V 1 base and J 4 bases, with 11 bases left between them. The CDR3 is made up of 15 amino acids. The CDR3 reads CASSLSGGGNQPQHF. CDR3 in DNA: TGTGCCAGCAGTTTATCCGGCGGGGGGAATCAGCCCCAGCATTTT.